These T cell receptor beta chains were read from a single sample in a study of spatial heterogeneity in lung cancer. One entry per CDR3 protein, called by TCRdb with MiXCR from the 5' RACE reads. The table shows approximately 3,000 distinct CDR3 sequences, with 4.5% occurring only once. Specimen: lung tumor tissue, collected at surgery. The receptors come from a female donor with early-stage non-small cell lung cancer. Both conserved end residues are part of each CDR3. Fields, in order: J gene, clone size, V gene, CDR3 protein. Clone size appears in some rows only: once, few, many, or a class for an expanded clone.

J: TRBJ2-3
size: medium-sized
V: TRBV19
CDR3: CASSRRLAGVVDTQYF

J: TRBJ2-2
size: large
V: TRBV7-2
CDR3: CASSAGLTGELFF

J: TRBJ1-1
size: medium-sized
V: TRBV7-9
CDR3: CASSFNSREAFF

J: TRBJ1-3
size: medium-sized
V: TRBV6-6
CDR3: CASSYDAGQLVSGNTIYF

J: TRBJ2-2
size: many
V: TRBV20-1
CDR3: CSARDSGTGSGELFF

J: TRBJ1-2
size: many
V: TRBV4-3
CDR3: CASSQDPPARYGYTF

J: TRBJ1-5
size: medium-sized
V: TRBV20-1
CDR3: CSASLGWGDQPQHF

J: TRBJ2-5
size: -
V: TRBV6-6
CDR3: CASSYLAGGLLPDQETQYF

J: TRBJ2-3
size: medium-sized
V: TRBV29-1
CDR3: CSGFLDRGGDTQYF

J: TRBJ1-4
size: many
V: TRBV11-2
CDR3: CASSLDRQEKLFF

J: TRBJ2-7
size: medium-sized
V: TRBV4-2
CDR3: CASSQPGQAYEQYF

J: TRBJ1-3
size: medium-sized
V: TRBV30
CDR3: CAWSVSGGASGNTIYF

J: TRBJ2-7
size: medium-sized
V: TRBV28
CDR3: CASSDRPTKQYF

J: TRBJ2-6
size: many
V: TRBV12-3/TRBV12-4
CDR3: CASSFGRVGANVLTF

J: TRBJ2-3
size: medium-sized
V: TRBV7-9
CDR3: CASSASLSTDTQYF

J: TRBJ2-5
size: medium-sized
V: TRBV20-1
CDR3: CSCWGIQETQYF

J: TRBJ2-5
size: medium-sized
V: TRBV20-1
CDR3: CSAPVGLSGGAPETQYF

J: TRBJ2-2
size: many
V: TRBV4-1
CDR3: CASSPRQFNTGELFF

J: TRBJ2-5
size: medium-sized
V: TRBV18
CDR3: CASSPTIPGGAETQYF

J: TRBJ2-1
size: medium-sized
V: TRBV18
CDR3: CASSLGSNEQFF

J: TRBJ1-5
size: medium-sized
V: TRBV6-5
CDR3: CASSPGTGQNQPQHF

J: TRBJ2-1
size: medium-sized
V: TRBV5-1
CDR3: CASSLRAGAGSFDEQFF

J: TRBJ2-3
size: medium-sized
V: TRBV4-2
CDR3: CASSQGPAGRSTDTQYF

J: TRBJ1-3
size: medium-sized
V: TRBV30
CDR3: CAWSVSGGSSGNTIYF

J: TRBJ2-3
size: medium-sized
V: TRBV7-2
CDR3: CASSLGLAGGTDTQYF

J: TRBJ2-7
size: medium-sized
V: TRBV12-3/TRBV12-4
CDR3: CASSLTGTGVEQYF

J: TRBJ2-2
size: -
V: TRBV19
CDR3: CASSMGTRNTGELFF

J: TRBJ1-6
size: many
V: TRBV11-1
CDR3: CASRSGTVDNSPLHF